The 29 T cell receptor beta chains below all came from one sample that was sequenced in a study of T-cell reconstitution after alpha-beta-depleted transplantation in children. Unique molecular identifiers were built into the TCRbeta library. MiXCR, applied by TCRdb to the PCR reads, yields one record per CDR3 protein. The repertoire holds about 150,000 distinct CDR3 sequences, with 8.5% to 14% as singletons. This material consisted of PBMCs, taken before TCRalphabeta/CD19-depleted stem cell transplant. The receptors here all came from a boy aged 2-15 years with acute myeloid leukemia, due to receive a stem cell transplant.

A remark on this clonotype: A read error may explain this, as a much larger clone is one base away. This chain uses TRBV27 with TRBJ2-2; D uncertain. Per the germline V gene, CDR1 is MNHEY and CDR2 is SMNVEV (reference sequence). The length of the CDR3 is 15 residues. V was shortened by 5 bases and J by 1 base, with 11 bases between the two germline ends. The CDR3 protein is CASSTWRMNTGELFF. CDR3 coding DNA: TGTGCCAGCAGTACGTGGCGTATGAACACCGGGGAGCTGTTTTTT.

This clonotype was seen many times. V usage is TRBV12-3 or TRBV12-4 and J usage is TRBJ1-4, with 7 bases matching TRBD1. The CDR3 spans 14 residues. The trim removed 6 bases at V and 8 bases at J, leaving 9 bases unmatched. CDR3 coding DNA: TGTGCCAGCAGCCGCAGAGGGGGCAGGGAAAAACTGTTTTTT. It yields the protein CASSRRGGREKLFF.

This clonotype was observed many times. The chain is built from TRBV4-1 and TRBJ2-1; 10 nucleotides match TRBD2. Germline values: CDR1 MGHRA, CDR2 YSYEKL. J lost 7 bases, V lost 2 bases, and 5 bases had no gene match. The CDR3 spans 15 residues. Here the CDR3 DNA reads TGCGCCAGCAGCCAATTAGGACTAGCGGTAAATGAGCAGTTCTTC. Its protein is CASSQLGLAVNEQFF.

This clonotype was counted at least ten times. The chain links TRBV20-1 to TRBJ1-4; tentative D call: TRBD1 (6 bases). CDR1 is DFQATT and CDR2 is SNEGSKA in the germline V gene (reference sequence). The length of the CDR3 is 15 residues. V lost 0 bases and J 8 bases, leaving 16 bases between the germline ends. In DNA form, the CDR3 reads TGCAGTGCTAGAGATCCCCGGAACAGGGAGGAAAAACTGTTTTTT. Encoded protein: CSARDPRNREEKLFF.

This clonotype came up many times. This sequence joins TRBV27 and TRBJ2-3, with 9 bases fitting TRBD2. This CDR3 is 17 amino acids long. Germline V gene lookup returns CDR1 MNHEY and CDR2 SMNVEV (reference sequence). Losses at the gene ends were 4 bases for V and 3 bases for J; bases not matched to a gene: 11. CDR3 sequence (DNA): TGTGCCAGCAGTTATACCTTCCCGGGACTAGCAACAGATACGCAGTATTTT. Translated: CASSYTFPGLATDTQYF.

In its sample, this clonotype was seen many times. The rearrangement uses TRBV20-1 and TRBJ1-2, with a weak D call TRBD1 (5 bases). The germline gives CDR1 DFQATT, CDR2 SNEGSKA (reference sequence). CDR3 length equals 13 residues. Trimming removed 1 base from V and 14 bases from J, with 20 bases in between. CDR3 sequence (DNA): TGCAGTGCTAGAGCGGGACCGAGTATGGCTAGGACCTTC. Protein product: CSARAGPSMARTF.

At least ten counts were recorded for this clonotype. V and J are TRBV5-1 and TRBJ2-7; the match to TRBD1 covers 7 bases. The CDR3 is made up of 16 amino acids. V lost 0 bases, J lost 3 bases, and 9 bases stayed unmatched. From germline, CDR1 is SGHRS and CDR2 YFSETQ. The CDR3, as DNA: TGCGCCAGCAGCTTGGGCCCGGACAGGACTGACTACGAGCAGTACGTC. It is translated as CASSLGPDRTDYEQYV.

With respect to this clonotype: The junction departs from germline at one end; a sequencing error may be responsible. The CDR3 region is CASSYGQENNEHFF. The DNA of the CDR3 is TGTGCCAGCAGTTACGGACAGGAAAACAATGAGCATTTCTTC. The gene calls are TRBV6-2 or TRBV6-3 and TRBJ2-1; 7 bases are a match to TRBD1. The CDR3 length is 14 residues. The germline CDR1 and CDR2 sequences are MNHEY and SVGEGT.

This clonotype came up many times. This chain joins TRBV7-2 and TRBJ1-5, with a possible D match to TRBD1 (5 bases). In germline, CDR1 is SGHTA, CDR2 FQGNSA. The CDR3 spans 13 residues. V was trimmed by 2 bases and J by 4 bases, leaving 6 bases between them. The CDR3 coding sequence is TGTGCCAGCAGCTTACGACAGAATCAGCCCCAGCATTTT. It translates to CASSLRQNQPQHF.

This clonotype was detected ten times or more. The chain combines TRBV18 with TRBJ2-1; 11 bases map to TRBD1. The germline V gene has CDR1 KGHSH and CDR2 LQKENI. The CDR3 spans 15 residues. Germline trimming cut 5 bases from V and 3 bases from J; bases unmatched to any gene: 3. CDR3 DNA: TGTGCCAGCTCATCCGGGACAGGGGGCTACAATGAGCAGTTCTTC. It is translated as CASSSGTGGYNEQFF.

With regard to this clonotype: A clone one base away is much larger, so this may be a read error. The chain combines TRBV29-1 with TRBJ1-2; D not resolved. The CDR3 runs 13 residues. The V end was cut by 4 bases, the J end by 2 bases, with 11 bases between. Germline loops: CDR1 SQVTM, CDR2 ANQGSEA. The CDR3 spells CSVALGENYGYTF. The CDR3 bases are TGCAGCGTTGCGTTAGGTGAGAACTATGGCTACACCTTC.

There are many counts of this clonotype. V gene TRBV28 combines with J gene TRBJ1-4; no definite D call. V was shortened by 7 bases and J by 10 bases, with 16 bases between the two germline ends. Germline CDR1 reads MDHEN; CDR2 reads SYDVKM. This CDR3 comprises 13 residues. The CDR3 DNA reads TGTGCCAGCACAAGGGTTGGAGCGGTAAAACTGTTTTTT. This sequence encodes CASTRVGAVKLFF.

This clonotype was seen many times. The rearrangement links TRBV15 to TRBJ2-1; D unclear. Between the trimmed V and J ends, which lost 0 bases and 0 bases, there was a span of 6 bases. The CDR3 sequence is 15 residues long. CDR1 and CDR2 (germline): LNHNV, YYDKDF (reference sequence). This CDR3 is CATSRDLSSYNEQFF. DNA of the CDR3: TGTGCCACCAGCAGAGATTTGAGCTCCTACAATGAGCAGTTCTTC. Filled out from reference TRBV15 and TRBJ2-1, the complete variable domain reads DAMVIQNPRYQVTQFGKPVTLSCSQTLNHNVMYWYQQKSSQAPKLLFHYYDKDFNNEADTPDNFQSRRPNTSFCFLDIRSPGLGDTAMYLCATSRDLSSYNEQFFGPGTRLTVL.

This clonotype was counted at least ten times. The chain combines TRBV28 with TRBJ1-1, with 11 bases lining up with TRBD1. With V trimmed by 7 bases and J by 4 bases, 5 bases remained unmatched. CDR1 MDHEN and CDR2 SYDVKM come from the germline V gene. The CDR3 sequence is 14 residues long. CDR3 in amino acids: CASIGTGGGTEAFF. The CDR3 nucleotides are TGTGCCAGCATAGGGACAGGGGGTGGCACTGAAGCTTTCTTT.

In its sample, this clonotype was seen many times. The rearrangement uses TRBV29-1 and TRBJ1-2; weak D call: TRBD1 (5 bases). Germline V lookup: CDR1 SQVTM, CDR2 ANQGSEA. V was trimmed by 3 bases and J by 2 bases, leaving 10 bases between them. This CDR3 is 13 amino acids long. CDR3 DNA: TGCAGCGTTGACCGGGGGGACAACTATGGCTACACCTTC. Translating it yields CSVDRGDNYGYTF. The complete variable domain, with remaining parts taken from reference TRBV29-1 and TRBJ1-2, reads SAVISQKPSRDICQRGTSLTIQCQVDSQVTMMFWYRQQPGQSLTLIATANQGSEATYESGFVIDKFPISRPNLTFSTLTVSNMSPEDSSIYLCSVDRGDNYGYTFGSGTRLTVV.

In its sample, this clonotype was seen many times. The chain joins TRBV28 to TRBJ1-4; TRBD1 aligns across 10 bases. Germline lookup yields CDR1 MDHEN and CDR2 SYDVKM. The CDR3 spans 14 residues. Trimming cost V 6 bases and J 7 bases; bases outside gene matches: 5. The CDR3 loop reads CASSPGQGSEKLFF. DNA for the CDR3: TGTGCCAGCAGCCCGGGACAGGGGAGTGAAAAACTGTTTTTT.

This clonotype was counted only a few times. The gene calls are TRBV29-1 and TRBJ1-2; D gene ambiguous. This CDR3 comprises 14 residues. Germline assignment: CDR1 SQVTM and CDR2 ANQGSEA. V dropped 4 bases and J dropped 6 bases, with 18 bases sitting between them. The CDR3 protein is CSVATLPPTNGYTF. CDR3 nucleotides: TGCAGCGTTGCCACCCTCCCCCCGACTAATGGCTACACCTTC.

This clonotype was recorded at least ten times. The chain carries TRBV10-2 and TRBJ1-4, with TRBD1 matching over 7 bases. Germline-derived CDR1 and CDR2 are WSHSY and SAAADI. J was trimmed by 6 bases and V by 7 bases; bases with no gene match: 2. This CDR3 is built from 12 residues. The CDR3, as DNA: TGCGCCAGCACCAGGGGGGATGAAAAACTGTTTTTT. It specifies CASTRGDEKLFF.

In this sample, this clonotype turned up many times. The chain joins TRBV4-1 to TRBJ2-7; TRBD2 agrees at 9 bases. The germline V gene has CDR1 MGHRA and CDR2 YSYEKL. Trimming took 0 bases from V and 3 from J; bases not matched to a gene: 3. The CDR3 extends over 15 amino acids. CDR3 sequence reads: CASSQDLAGNYEQYF. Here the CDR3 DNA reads TGCGCCAGCAGCCAAGATCTAGCGGGAAACTACGAGCAGTACTTC.

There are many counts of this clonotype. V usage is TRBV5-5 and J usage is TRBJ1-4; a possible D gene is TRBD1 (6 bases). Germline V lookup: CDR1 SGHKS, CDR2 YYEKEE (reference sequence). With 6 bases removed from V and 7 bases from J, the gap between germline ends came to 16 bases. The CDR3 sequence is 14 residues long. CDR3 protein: CASNPGALTEKLFF. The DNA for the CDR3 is TGTGCCAGCAACCCAGGGGCTTTAACTGAAAAACTGTTTTTT.

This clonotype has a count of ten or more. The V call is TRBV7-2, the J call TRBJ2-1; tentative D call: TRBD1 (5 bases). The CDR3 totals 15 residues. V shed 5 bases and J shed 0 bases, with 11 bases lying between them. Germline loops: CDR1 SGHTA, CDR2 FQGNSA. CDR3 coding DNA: TGTGCCAGCAGCGCACAGGTGAGCTCCTACAATGAGCAGTTCTTC. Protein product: CASSAQVSSYNEQFF.

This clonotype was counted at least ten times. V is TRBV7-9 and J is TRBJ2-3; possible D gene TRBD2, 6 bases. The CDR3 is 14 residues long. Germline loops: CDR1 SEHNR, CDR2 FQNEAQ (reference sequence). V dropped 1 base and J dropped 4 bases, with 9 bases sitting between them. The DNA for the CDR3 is TGTGCCAGCAGCTTAGGGACGGGAGCAGATACGCAGTATTTT. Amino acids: CASSLGTGADTQYF.

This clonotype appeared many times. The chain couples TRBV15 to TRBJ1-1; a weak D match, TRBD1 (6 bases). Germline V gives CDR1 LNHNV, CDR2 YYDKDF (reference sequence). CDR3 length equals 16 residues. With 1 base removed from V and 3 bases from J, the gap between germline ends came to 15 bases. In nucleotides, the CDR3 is TGTGCCACCAGCAGAGGCCCTTGGGAGGGGGACACTGAAGCTTTCTTT. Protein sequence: CATSRGPWEGDTEAFF.

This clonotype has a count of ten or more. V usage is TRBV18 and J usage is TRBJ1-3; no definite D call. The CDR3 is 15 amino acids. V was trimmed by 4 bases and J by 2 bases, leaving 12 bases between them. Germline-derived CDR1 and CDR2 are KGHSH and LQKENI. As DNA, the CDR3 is TGTGCCAGCTCACACCCGGGCCCGCCTGGAAACACCATATATTTT. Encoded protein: CASSHPGPPGNTIYF.

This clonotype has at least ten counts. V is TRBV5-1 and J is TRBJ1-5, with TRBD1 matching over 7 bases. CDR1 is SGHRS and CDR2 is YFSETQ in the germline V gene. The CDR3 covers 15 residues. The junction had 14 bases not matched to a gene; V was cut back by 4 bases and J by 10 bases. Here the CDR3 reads CASSPGQASEGPQHF. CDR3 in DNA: TGCGCCAGCAGCCCAGGACAGGCCAGCGAGGGACCCCAGCATTTT.

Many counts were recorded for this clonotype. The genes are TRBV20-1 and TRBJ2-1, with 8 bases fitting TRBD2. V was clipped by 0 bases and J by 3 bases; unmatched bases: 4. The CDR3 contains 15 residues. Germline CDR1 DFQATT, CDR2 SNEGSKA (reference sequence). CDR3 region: CSARDGGGLYNEQFF. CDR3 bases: TGCAGTGCTAGAGACGGGGGGGGGCTCTACAATGAGCAGTTCTTC.

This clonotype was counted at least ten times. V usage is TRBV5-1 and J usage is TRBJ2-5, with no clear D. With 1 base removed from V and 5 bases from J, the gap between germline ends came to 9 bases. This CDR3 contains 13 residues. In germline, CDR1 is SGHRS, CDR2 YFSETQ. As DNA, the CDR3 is TGCGCCAGCAGCTTGCTCCAGGATGAGACCCAGTACTTC. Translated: CASSLLQDETQYF.

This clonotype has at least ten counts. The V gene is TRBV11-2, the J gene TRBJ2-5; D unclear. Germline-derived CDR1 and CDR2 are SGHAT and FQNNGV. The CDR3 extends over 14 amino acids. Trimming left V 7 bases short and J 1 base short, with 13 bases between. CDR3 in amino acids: CASTPNAAQETQYF. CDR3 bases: TGTGCCAGCACCCCGAACGCAGCCCAAGAGACCCAGTACTTC.

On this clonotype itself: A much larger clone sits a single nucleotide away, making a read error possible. Here the CDR3 reads CASSYLRSYGNTIYF. CDR3 bases: TGTGCCAGCAGTTACCTGCGATCCTATGGAAACACCATATATTTT. The chain recombines TRBV28 with TRBJ1-3; D not resolved. Germline V CDR1 and CDR2: MDHEN, SYDVKM. The V end was cut by 4 bases, the J end by 3 bases, with 13 bases between. The CDR3 covers 15 residues.